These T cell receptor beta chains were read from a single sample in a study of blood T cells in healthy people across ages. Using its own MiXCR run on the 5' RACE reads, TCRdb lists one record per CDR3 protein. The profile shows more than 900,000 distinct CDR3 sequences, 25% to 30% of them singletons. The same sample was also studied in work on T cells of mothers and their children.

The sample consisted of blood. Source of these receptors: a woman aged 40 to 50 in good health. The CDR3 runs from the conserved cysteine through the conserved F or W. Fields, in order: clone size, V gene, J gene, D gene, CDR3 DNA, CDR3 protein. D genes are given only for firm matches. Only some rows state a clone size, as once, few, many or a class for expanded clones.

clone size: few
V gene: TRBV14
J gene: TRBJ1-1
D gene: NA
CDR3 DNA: TGTGCCAGCAGCCAAGTTTCCGGGTTATCATCTGAAGCTTTCTTT
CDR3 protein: CASSQVSGLSSEAFF

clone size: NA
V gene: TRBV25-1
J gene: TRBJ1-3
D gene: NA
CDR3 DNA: TGTGCCAGCAGTGTTTCCTTGGCCCCAGGAGGCAGGGGACCGACCTCTGGAAACACCATATATTTT
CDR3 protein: CASSVSLAPGGRGPTSGNTIYF

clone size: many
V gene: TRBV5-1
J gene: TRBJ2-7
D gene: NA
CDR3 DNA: TGCGCCAGCAGGGGTTATCACGAGCAGTACTTC
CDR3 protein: CASRGYHEQYF

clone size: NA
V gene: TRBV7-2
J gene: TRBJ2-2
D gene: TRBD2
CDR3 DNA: TGTGCCAGCAGCCCCCAGCGGGGGGGCGGAGGCGGGGAGCTGTTTTTT
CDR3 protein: CASSPQRGGGGGELFF

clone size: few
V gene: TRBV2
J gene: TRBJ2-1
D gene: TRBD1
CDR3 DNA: TGTGCCAGCAGGGACAGGGCGAATGAGCAGTTCTTC
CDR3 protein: CASRDRANEQFF

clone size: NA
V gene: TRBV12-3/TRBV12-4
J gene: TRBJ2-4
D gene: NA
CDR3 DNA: TGTGCCAGCAGTTTCCAGCAGGGGATAGCCTACAATGAGCAGTACTTC
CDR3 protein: CASSFQQGIAYNEQYF

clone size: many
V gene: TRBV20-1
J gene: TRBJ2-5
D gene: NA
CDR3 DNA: TGCAGTGCTCCGGGGAAGCAAGAGACCCAGTACTTC
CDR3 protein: CSAPGKQETQYF

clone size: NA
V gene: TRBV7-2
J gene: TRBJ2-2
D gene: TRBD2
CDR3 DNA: TGTGCCAGCAGCTTAGTACTAGCGGGGGGCACGAACACCGGGGAGCTGTTTTTT
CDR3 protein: CASSLVLAGGTNTGELFF

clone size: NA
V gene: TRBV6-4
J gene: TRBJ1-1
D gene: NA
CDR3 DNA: TGTGCCAGCAGTGACCAGTCGGGCACTGAAGCTTTCTTT
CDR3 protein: CASSDQSGTEAFF

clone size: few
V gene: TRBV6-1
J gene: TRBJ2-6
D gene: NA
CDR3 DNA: TGTGCCAGCAGTACAGGACCGGGGGCCAACGTCCTGACTTTC
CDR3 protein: CASSTGPGANVLTF

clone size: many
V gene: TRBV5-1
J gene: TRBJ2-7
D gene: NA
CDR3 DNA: TGCGCCAGCAACTGGGAACAGGGATACGAGCAGTACTTC
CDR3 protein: CASNWEQGYEQYF